The clone carrying this TCR beta chain was counted only a few times. Its specificity is not known. A junction boundary mismatches the germline segment, possibly from a read error. The data were taken from a study of tumor-infiltrating lymphocytes in primary liver carcinoma. At the level of the study: Samples returned roughly 3.65 to 7.13 million productive TCRbeta reads each. Read depth did not differ significantly between tissue types. Overall study findings and caveats: Roughly 7-25% of top clones, and no more, occurred in all five tumor regions. When set against blood, tumors had a significantly higher top-250-clone fraction (p = 0.039).

The tissue used was unsorted bulk material of about 19-33 mg. RNA and DNA were co-extracted from it with the AllPrep DNA/RNA mini kit. Each of the tumor samples contained in excess of 75% viable tumor cells. Constant-region priming of roughly 500 ng total RNA yielded TCR beta cDNA. Each TCR beta library was derived from three nested multiplex PCR rounds that employed slightly modified ARM-PCR. Two initial PCR rounds of ten to eleven cycles each paired TRBV1-TRBV30 forward primers with a C-beta reverse primer. Each CDR3 protein is one row after TCRdb ran MiXCR on the multiplex PCR reads. The sample carries more than 90,000 distinct CDR3 sequences, 55% to 80% recorded once. From germline, CDR1 is SGHAT and CDR2 FQNNGV. The CDR3 is 13 amino acids.

Sequencing was done on a sample of liver tumor tissue from sampling region 2. This sample's subset: tumor region T2, inferior pole. This receptor was taken from a woman aged 55-70 years with primary liver carcinoma and hepatitis B virus infection. The chain couples TRBV11-2 to TRBJ2-7; D ambiguous. The CDR3 here is CASSLAVSYEQYF. The CDR3 DNA reads TGTGCCAGCAGCCTGGCAGTATCCTATGAGCAATACTTC.